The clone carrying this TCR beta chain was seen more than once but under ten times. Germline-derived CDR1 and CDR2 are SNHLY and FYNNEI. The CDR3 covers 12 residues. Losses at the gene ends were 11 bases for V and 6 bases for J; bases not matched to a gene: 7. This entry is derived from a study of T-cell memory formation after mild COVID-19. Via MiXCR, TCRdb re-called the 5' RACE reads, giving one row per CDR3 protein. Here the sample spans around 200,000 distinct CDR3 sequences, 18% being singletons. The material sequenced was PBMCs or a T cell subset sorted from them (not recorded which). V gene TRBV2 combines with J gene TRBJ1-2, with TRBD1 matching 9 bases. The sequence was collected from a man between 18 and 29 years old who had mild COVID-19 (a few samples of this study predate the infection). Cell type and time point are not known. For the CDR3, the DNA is TGTGCCGGGGGACAGGGCCGCAATGGCTACACCTTC. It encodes CAGGQGRNGYTF.